These 10 T cell receptor beta chains share one sample of origin, sequenced in a study of blood T cell repertoires in COVID-19. Sequencing used immunoSEQ multiplex PCR; TCRdb keeps in-frame clones, though not all of them. This sample carries 250,000 or so clones, 86% of them seen once, and the ten largest clones take just under 2%. Sequenced input: peripheral blood. The receptor set was obtained from a man aged 30 to 45 with active or convalescent COVID-19.

The chain links TRBV21-1 to TRBJ2-3; no DNA check was done on the table's D call, TRBD1. TRBV21-1 counts as a pseudogene. The CDR3 extends over 18 amino acids. The CDR3 coding sequence is TGTGCCAGCAGCAAAGGGGTGGGGCCAACCAACCCCACAGATACGCAGTATTTT. It specifies CASSKGVGPTNPTDTQYF.

This chain joins TRBV27 and TRBJ2-7; 9 bases align to TRBD1. CDR1 is MNHEY and CDR2 is SMNVEV in the germline V gene (reference sequence). The V gene end was trimmed by 4 bases and the J gene end by 2 bases; junction bases not matched to a gene: 6. This CDR3 contains 15 residues. The CDR3 nucleotides read TGTGCCAGCAGTTCGGGGACAGGGACTACCTACGAGCAGTACTTC. Its protein is CASSSGTGTTYEQYF.

This clone was picked up a small number of times. The chain carries TRBV6-4 and TRBJ2-3; 8 bases are shared with TRBD2. Looked up from germline, CDR1 is MRHNA and CDR2 is SNTAGT. The CDR3 extends over 16 amino acids. J gave up 4 bases and V 5 bases, and 11 bases lay outside the gene matches. The CDR3 DNA is TGTGCCAGCAGTTCACTAGCGGCCGGGGGTCCAGATACGCAGTATTTT. This encodes CASSSLAAGGPDTQYF.

V is TRBV5-6 and J is TRBJ2-7; 8 bases align to TRBD1. Germline V gene lookup returns CDR1 SGHDT and CDR2 YYEEEE. The J segment lost 4 bases and the V segment lost 3 bases, leaving 6 bases of the junction unmatched. The CDR3 is made up of 14 amino acids. The CDR3 loop reads CASSYARGLYEQYF. In DNA form, the CDR3 reads TGTGCCAGCAGCTATGCCAGGGGGCTATACGAGCAGTACTTC.

This clone was counted a single time. The chain couples TRBV7-2 to TRBJ1-1, with D unresolved. CDR1 SGHTA and CDR2 FQGNSA come from the germline V gene. The V end lost 5 bases, the J end lost 4 bases, and 17 bases lay between the germline ends. The CDR3 is 15 residues long. This CDR3 is CASSLAGLRRTEAFF. Here the CDR3 DNA reads TGTGCCAGCAGCCTCGCCGGCCTGAGGCGCACTGAAGCTTTCTTT.

J is TRBJ1-4 and V is TRBV5-6; 9 nucleotides line up with TRBD1. The ends lost 2 bases at V and 7 bases at J; junction bases unmatched: 6. CDR1 SGHDT and CDR2 YYEEEE come from the germline V gene. The CDR3 is 15 amino acids. Written as DNA, the CDR3 is TGTGCCAGCAGCTTACAACAGGGGGCCTTTGAAAAACTGTTTTTT. Protein: CASSLQQGAFEKLFF.

This rearrangement joins TRBV29-1 to TRBJ2-5; TRBD1 matches at 9 bases. Germline-derived CDR1 and CDR2 are SQVTM and ANQGSEA. Trimming removed 3 bases from V and 3 bases from J; junction bases left unmatched: 5. The length of the CDR3 is 14 residues. CDR3 nucleotide sequence: TGCAGCGTTGAGACAGGGGGACGGAAAGAGACCCAGTACTTC. Amino acids: CSVETGGRKETQYF.

This chain connects TRBV7-8 to TRBJ1-2, with a weak D call TRBD1 (5 bases). This CDR3 contains 13 residues. Germline V gene lookup returns CDR1 SGHVS and CDR2 FQNEAQ. Between the trimmed V and J ends, which lost 11 bases and 0 bases, there was a span of 13 bases. For the CDR3, the DNA is TGTGCCGGGGCGGACAACGCTAACTATGGCTACACCTTC. Amino acids: CAGADNANYGYTF.

The gene calls are TRBV18 and TRBJ2-7, with a tentative D call TRBD1 (6 bases). CDR1 and CDR2 (germline): KGHSH, LQKENI. This CDR3 has 15 residues. The V end lost 4 bases, the J end lost 4 bases, and 17 bases lay between the germline ends. The CDR3 here is CASSQRQVLGYEQYF. The CDR3 nucleotides read TGTGCCAGCTCACAACGACAGGTCCTCGGATACGAGCAGTACTTC.

The V call is TRBV7-6, the J call TRBJ1-4; D uncertain. Between the trimmed V and J ends, which lost 5 bases and 3 bases, there was a span of 16 bases. Germline V gene sequence: CDR1 SGHVS, CDR2 FNYEAQ. The CDR3 has 16 amino acids. The CDR3 nucleotides are TGTGCCAGCAGCGCGGTCCGCCGGGATTCTAATGAAAAACTGTTTTTT. It translates to CASSAVRRDSNEKLFF.